This passage covers 14 T cell receptor beta chains from one sample sequenced in a study of metastatic and nonmetastatic thyroid tumors. Ahead of thyroid surgery, no patient had received treatment of any kind. TCRdb used MiXCR to call clones anew from the PCR reads. This sample has about 69,000 clones; 13% to 15% occur once, and the top ten carry approximately 7%. Source material: blood. The receptors come from a male donor with papillary thyroid cancer or a benign thyroid nodule (not recorded which). Some clones in this sample may be carry-over from other donors' samples.

At least ten counts were recorded for this clone. V is TRBV20-1 and J is TRBJ2-2; D unresolved. This CDR3 has 14 amino acids. V gave up 0 bases and J gave up 4 bases, with 9 bases separating them. The germline V gene has CDR1 DFQATT and CDR2 SNEGSKA (reference sequence). The CDR3 nucleotides are TGCAGTGCTAGAGATCCCGCAGGCACCGGGGAGCTGTTTTTT. Translation: CSARDPAGTGELFF.

This clone occurred many times. J is TRBJ1-2 and V is TRBV19; a weak D match, TRBD1 (5 bases). CDR1 is LNHDA, CDR2 SQIVND, per germline (reference sequence). The V and J ends lost 7 bases and 2 bases respectively, with 17 bases between them. This CDR3 has 15 amino acids. The CDR3 nucleotides read TGTGCCAGTACCACTGCGGGGACGAGAAACTATGGCTACACCTTC. It specifies CASTTAGTRNYGYTF.

Ten or more counts support this clone. The CDR3, as DNA: TGTGCCAGCAGCCCCACGACAGGGCGCACTGAAGCTTTCTTT. Encoded protein: CASSPTTGRTEAFF. The chain links TRBV7-2 to TRBJ1-1, with TRBD1 matching over 7 bases. This CDR3 spans 14 amino acids. The V gene's germline CDR1 is SGHTA and CDR2 FQGNSA. V lost 5 bases to trimming and J lost 4 bases; unmatched junction nucleotides: 7. Full variable domain (outside the CDR3, taken from reference TRBV7-2 and TRBJ1-1): GAGVSQSPSNKVTEKGKDVELRCDPISGHTALYWYRQSLGQGLEFLIYFQGNSAPDKSGLPSDRFSAERTGGSVSTLTIQRTQQEDSAVYLCASSPTTGRTEAFFGQGTRLTVV.

As DNA, the CDR3 is TGTGCCAGCAACTGGGACATCCGGAAGAAGAACACTGAAGCTTTCTTT. Protein sequence: CASNWDIRKKNTEAFF. The chain employs TRBV6-1 and TRBJ1-1; D perhaps matches TRBD1 (6 bases). The CDR3 is 16 residues long. The germline CDR1 and CDR2 sequences are MNHNS and SASEGT. Trimming took 7 bases from V and 1 from J, leaving 19 bases between them.

The J gene is TRBJ1-3, the V gene TRBV4-2; 10 nucleotides match TRBD1. The length of the CDR3 is 15 residues. Looked up from germline, CDR1 is LGHNA and CDR2 is YNFKEQ. With V trimmed by 1 base and J by 8 bases, 5 bases remained unmatched. DNA of the CDR3: TGTGCCAGCAGCCAAGGACAGGGGGCAGGGGACACCATATATTTT. This gives the protein CASSQGQGAGDTIYF.

This clone was found many times. The chain joins TRBV13 to TRBJ1-6; 8 nucleotides align to TRBD1. With 4 bases clipped from V and 7 bases from J, the junction kept 3 bases outside the gene matches. The germline CDR1 and CDR2 sequences are PRHDT and FYEKMQ (reference sequence). CDR3 length: 14 residues. DNA of the CDR3: TGTGCCAGCAGCTCCACAGGGGGGAATTCACCCCTCCACTTT. Translation: CASSSTGGNSPLHF.

The V and J genes are TRBV5-1 and TRBJ2-7; D is unresolved. The CDR3 loop spans 14 amino acids. Trimming cost V 1 base and J 2 bases, with 10 bases left between them. The germline CDR1 and CDR2 sequences are SGHRS and YFSETQ. As DNA, the CDR3 is TGCGCCAGCAGCTTGTTTCCGGGCGCCTACGAGCAGTACTTC. This gives the protein CASSLFPGAYEQYF.

This clone was seen repeatedly, ten times or more. The rearrangement joins TRBV3-1 to TRBJ1-5, with D possibly being TRBD1 (6 bases). Germline loops: CDR1 LGHDT, CDR2 YNNKEL (reference sequence). This CDR3 comprises 15 residues. The V and J ends lost 0 bases and 7 bases respectively, with 13 bases between them. The CDR3, as DNA: TGTGCCAGCAGCCAAGATACGGTACAGGGACAGCCCCAGCATTTT. Amino acids: CASSQDTVQGQPQHF.

With regard to this clone: Being one base from a much bigger clone, this may be a read error. Within the sample, other DNA sequences also encode this same CDR3. The chain is built from TRBV19 and TRBJ2-7; D perhaps matches TRBD2 (5 bases). The germline CDR1 and CDR2 sequences are LNHDA and SQIVND (reference sequence). V lost 3 bases to trimming and J lost 1 base, with 13 bases between them. This CDR3 is 15 amino acids long. The CDR3 region is CASSILAGQSYEQYF. The CDR3 nucleotides read TGTGCCAGTAGTATTTTGGCGGGCCAATCCTACGAGCAGTACTTC.

In this sample, this clone turned up many times. The J gene is TRBJ2-1, the V gene TRBV4-1, with D uncertain. From germline, CDR1 is MGHRA and CDR2 YSYEKL. V was pared by 0 bases and J by 4 bases, with 13 bases between. CDR3 length: 16 amino acids. The CDR3, as DNA: TGCGCCAGCAGCCAAGATTGGGGATTGGGGTACAATGAGCAGTTCTTC. It is translated as CASSQDWGLGYNEQFF.

This clone was observed at least ten times. This rearrangement joins TRBV6-1 to TRBJ1-2, with TRBD1 identical over 7 bases. V lost 7 bases to trimming and J lost 8 bases; unmatched junction nucleotides: 13. This CDR3 has 14 residues. Germline CDR1 reads MNHNS; CDR2 reads SASEGT. CDR3 loop: CASTAPGQRWGYTF. The CDR3 DNA sequence: TGTGCCAGCACCGCGCCGGGACAGCGATGGGGCTACACCTTC.

This clone was recorded many times. V gene TRBV5-1 combines with J gene TRBJ2-3, with 14 bases fitting TRBD2. After removal of 3 bases from V and 8 bases from J, the junction contained 2 bases not matched to a gene. Per the germline V gene, CDR1 is SGHRS and CDR2 is YFSETQ. The CDR3 runs 14 residues. The CDR3 region has the DNA TGCGCCAGCAGCTCGGGACTAGCGGGAGCTACGCAGTATTTT. It is translated as CASSSGLAGATQYF.

This clone was found a few times. V is TRBV12-3 or TRBV12-4 and J is TRBJ2-7, with 7 bases that match TRBD2. Unmatched junction bases numbered 16, after V lost 8 bases and J lost 6 bases. The CDR3 has 15 amino acids. The CDR3 here is CASSPIGGEGGEQYF. CDR3 DNA: TGTGCCAGCTCACCAATCGGAGGGGAGGGAGGCGAGCAGTACTTC.

The chain employs TRBV11-3 and TRBJ2-7, with D possibly being TRBD2 (6 bases). Germline V gene data show CDR1 as SGHNT and CDR2 as YENEEA. V lost 5 bases to trimming and J lost 0 bases, with 17 bases between them. CDR3 length: 16 amino acids. The DNA of the CDR3 is TGTGCCAGCAGCCCCCGACTAGTTTCGGGCTCCTACGAGCAGTACTTC. It translates to CASSPRLVSGSYEQYF.